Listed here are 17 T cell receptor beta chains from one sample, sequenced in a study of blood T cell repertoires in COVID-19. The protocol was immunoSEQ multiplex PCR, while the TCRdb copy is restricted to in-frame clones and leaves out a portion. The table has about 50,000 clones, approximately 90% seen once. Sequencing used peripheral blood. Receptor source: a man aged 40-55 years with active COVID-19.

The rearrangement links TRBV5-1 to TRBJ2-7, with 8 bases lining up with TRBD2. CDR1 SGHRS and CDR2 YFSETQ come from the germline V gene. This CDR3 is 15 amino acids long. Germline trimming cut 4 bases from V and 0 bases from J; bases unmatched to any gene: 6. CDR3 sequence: CASSLTSDRSYEQYF. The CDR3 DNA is TGCGCCAGCAGCCTGACTAGCGATCGCTCCTACGAGCAGTACTTC.

CDR3 sequence (DNA): TGTGCCAGCATCCAAACGCCGGGGGGTGAGCAGTTCTTC. Its translation is CASIQTPGGEQFF. The chain employs TRBV6-5 and TRBJ2-1; 7 bases are shared with TRBD2. CDR3 length: 13 residues. J was trimmed by 9 bases and V by 7 bases; bases with no gene match: 9. Germline CDR1 is MNHEY and CDR2 is SVGAGI.

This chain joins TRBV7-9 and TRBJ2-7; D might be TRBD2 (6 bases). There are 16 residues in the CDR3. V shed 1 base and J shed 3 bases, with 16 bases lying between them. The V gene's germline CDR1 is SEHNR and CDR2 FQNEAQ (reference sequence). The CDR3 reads CASSLGSTGVNYEQYF. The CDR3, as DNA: TGTGCCAGCAGCTTAGGGTCCACGGGGGTTAACTACGAGCAGTACTTC.

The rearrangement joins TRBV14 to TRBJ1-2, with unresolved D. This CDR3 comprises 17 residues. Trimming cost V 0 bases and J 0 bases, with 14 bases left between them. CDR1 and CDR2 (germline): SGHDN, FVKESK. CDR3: CASSQDRGLAPNYGYTF. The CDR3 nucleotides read TGTGCCAGCAGCCAAGATAGAGGACTGGCGCCTAACTATGGCTACACCTTC.

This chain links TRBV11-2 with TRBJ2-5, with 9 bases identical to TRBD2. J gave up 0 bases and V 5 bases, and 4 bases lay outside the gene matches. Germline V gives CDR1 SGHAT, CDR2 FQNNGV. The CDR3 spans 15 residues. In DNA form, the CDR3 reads TGTGCCAGCAGCCCGACTAGCGGATACCAAGAGACCCAGTACTTC. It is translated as CASSPTSGYQETQYF.

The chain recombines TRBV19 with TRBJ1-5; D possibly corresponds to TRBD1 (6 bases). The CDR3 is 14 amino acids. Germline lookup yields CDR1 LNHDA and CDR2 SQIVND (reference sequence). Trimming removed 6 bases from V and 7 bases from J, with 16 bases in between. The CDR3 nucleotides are TGTGCCAGTAGACCTCAGGGGTCAGGGCAGCCCCAGCATTTT. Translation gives CASRPQGSGQPQHF. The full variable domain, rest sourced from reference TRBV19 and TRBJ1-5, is DGGITQSPKYLFRKEGQNVTLSCEQNLNHDAMYWYRQDPGQGLRLIYYSQIVNDFQKGDIAEGYSVSREKKESFPLTVTSAQKNPTAFYLCASRPQGSGQPQHFGDGTRLSIL.

In DNA form, the CDR3 reads TGTGCCAGCAGCGTAGGTGGTAGCGGGAGTTACGAGCAGTACTTC. Encoded protein: CASSVGGSGSYEQYF. The chain links TRBV9 to TRBJ2-7; 9 positions match TRBD2. The CDR3 loop spans 15 amino acids. CDR1 is SGDLS and CDR2 is YYNGEE in the germline V gene. J lost 4 bases, V lost 0 bases, and 5 bases had no gene match.

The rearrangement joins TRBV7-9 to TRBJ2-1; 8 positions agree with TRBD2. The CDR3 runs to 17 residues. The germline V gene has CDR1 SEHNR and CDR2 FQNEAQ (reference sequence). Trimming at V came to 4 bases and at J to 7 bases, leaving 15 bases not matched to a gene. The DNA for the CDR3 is TGTGCCAGCAGCTATCAGCGTGGACTAGCAGACAAAAATGAGCAGTTCTTC. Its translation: CASSYQRGLADKNEQFF.

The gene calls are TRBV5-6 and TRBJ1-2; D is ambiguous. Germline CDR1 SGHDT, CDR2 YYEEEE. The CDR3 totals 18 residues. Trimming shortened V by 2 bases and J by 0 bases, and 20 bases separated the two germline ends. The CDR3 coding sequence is TGTGCCAGCAGCTTCCGTCGGGATCTCACCTTGGCTAACTATGGCTACACCTTC. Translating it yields CASSFRRDLTLANYGYTF.

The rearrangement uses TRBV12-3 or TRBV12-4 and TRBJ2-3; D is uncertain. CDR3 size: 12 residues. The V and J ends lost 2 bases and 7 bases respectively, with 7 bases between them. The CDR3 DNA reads TGTGCCAGCAGTTTATTGGAGTATACGCAGTATTTT. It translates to CASSLLEYTQYF.

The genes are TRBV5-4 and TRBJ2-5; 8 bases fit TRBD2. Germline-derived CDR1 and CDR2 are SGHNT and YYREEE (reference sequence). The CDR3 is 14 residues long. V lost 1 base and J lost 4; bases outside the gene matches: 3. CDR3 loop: CASSLPGLVETQYF. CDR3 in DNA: TGTGCCAGCAGCTTGCCGGGACTAGTAGAGACCCAGTACTTC.

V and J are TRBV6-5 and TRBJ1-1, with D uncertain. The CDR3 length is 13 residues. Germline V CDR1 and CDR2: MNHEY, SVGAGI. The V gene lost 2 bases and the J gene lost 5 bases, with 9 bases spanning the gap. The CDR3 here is CASSYPGGTEAFF. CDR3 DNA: TGTGCCAGCAGTTACCCGGGAGGGACTGAAGCTTTCTTT.

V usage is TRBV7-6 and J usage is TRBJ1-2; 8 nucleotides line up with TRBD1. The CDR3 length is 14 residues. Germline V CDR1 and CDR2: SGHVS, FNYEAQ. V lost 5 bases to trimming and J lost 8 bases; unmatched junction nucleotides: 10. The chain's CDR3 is CASSLLQQGGGYTF. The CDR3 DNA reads TGTGCCAGCAGCCTTCTACAACAGGGGGGCGGCTACACCTTC.

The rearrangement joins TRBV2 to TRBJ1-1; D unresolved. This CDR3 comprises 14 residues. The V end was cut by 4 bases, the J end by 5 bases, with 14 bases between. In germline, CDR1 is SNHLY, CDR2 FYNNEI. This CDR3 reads CASSGVLGHTEAFF. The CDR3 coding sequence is TGTGCCAGCAGTGGGGTCCTAGGCCATACTGAAGCTTTCTTT.

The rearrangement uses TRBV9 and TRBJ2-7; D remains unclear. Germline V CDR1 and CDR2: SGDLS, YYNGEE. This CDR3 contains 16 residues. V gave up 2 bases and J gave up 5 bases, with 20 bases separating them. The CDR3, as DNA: TGTGCCAGCAGCGTTCAGGCCTACGGTCATGATAACGAGCAGTACTTC. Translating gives CASSVQAYGHDNEQYF.

CDR3 DNA sequence: TGCGCCAGCAGCTTACTAGCGGGAGGTGGGGCCAACGTCCTGACTTTC. It specifies CASSLLAGGGANVLTF. The chain uses TRBV5-1 and TRBJ2-6, with 12 nucleotides matching TRBD2. V gave up 2 bases and J gave up 3 bases; unmatched junction bases: 0. Germline V lookup: CDR1 SGHRS, CDR2 YFSETQ. This CDR3 contains 16 residues.

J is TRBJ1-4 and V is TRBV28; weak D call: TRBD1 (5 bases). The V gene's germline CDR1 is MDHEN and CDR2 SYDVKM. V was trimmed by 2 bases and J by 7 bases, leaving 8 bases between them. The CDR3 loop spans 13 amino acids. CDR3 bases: TGTGCCAGCAGTTTACAGGGATCTGAAAAACTGTTTTTT. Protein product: CASSLQGSEKLFF.